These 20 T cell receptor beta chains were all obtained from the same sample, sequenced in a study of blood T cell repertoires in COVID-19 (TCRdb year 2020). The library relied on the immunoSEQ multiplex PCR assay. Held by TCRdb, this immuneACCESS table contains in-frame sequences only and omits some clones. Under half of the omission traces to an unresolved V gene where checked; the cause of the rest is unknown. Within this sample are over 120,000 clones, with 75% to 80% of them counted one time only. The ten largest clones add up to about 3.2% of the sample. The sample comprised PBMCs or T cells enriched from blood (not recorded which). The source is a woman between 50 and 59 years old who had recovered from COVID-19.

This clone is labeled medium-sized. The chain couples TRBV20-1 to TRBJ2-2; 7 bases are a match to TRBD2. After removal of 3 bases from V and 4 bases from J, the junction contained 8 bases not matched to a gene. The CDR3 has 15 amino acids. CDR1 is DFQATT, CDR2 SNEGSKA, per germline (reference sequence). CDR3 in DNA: TGCAGTGCTAGTCCCAGCGGGACGCCCACCGGGGAGCTGTTTTTT. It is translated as CSASPSGTPTGELFF.

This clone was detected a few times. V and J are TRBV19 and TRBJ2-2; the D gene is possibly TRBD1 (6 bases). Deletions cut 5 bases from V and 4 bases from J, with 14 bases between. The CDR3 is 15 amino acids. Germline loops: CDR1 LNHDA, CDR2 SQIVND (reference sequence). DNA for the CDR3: TGTGCCAGTAGTCAACGGGACATCGGCACCGGGGAGCTGTTTTTT. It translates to CASSQRDIGTGELFF.

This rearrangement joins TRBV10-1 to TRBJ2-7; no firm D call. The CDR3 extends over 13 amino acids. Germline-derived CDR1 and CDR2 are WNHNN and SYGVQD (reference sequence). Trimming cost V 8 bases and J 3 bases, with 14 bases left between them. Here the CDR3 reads CASLTPLYYEQYF. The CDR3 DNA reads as TGCGCCAGCCTCACACCATTATACTACGAGCAGTACTTC.

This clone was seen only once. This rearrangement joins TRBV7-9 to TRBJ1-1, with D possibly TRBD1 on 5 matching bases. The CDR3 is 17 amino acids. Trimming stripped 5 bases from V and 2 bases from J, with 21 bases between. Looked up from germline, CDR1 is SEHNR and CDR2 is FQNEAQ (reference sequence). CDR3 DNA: TGTGCCAGCAGCCCTACGGGTAAGTGGGGCCTTAACACTGAAGCTTTCTTT. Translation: CASSPTGKWGLNTEAFF.

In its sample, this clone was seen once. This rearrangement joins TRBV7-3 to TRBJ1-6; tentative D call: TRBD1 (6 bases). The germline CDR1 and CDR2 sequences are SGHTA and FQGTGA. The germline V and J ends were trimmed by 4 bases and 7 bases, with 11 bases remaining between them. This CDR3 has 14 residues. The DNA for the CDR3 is TGTGCCAGCAGCTCCCAGGGGACCAATTCACCCCTCCACTTT. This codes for CASSSQGTNSPLHF.

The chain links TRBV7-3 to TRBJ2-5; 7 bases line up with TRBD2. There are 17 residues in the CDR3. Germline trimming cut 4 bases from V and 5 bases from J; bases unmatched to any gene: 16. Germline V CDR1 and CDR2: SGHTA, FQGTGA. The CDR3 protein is CASSYGRGSSVDETQYF. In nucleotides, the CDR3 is TGTGCCAGCAGCTATGGGAGGGGTAGTTCTGTAGACGAGACCCAGTACTTC.

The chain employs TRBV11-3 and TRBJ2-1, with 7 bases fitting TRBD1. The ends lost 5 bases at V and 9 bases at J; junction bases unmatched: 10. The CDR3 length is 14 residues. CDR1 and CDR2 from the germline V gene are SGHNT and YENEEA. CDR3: CASSPQTGLGEQFF. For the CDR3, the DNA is TGTGCCAGCAGCCCACAGACAGGGTTGGGTGAGCAGTTCTTC.

The chain's CDR3 is CASSNTGTLGSEAFF. The CDR3 DNA reads TGTGCCAGTAGTAATACCGGGACATTGGGATCTGAAGCTTTCTTT. The chain has TRBV19 and TRBJ1-1; possibly TRBD1 for D (6 bases). The CDR3 is made up of 15 amino acids. Germline CDR1 and CDR2: LNHDA and SQIVND (reference sequence). V lost 4 bases and J 6 bases, leaving 18 bases between the germline ends.

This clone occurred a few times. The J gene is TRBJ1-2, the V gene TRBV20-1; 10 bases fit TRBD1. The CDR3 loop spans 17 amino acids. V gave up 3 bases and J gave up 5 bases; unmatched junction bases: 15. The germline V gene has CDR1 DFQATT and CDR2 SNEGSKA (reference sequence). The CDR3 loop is CSASLWGDRGASYGYTF. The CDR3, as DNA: TGCAGTGCTAGTCTATGGGGGGACAGGGGAGCCTCGTATGGCTACACCTTC.

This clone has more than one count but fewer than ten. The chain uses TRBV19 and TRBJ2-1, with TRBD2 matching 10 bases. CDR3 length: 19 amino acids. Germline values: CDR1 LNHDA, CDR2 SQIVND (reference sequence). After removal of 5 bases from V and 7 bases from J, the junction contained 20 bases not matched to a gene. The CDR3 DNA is TGTGCCAGTAGTCCTGTCCCGGTCCTTAGCGGGAGGCCCTTTAATGAGCAGTTCTTC. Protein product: CASSPVPVLSGRPFNEQFF.

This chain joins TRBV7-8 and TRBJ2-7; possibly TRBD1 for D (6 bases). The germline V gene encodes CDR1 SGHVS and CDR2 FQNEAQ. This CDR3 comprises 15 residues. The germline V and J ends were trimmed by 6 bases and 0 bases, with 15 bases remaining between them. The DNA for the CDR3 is TGTGCCAGCAGACTCCGGGACACCAGCTCCTACGAGCAGTACTTC. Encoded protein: CASRLRDTSSYEQYF.

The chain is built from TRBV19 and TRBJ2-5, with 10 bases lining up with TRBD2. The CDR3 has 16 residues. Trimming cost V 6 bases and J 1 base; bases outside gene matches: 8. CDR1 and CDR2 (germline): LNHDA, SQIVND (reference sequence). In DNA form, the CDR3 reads TGTGCCAGTAGCCAGTATAGCGGGGGGCCCCAAGAGACCCAGTACTTC. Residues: CASSQYSGGPQETQYF.

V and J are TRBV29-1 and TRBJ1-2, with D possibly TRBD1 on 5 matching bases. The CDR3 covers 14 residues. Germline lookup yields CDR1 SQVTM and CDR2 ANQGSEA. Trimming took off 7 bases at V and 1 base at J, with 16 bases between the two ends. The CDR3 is CSARPQTDNYGYTF. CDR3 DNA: TGCAGCGCCCGCCCTCAGACAGATAACTATGGCTACACCTTC.

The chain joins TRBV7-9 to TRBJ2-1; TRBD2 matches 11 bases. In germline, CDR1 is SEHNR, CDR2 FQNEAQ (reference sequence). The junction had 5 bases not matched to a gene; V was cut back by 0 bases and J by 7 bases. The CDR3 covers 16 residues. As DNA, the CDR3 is TGTGCCAGCAGCTTAGCGTTTAGCGGGGGGGCAAATGAGCAGTTCTTC. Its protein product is CASSLAFSGGANEQFF. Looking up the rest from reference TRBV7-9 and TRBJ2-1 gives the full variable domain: DTGVSQNPRHKITKRGQNVTFRCDPISEHNRLYWYRQTLGQGPEFLTYFQNEAQLEKSRLLSDRFSAERPKGSFSTLEIQRTEQGDSAMYLCASSLAFSGGANEQFFGPGTRLTVL.

In DNA, the CDR3 is TGTGCCAGCAGCCAATTACAGGGATCCGGAAACACCATATATTTT. Translated: CASSQLQGSGNTIYF. The chain joins TRBV16 to TRBJ1-3; perhaps TRBD1 as D (6 bases). The CDR3 has 15 amino acids. Trimming pared 1 base from V and 4 bases from J, leaving 11 bases between. The V gene's germline CDR1 is KGHSY and CDR2 FQNENV. Using reference TRBV16 and TRBJ1-3 for the parts outside the CDR3, the full variable domain is GEEVAQTPKHLVRGEGQKAKLYCAPIKGHSYVFWYQQVLKNEFKFLISFQNENVFDETGMPKERFSAKCLPNSPCSLEIQATKLEDSAVYFCASSQLQGSGNTIYFGEGSWLTVV.

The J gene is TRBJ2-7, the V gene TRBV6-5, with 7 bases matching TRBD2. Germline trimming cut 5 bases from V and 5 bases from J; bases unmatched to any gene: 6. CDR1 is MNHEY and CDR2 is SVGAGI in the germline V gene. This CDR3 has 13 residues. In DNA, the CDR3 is TGTGCCAGCAGTCGCGGGGGTGAGAACGAGCAGTACTTC. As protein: CASSRGGENEQYF.

The CDR3 loop reads CASSPSGLRMNTEAFF. CDR3 sequence (DNA): TGTGCCAGCAGCCCGAGTGGTCTTCGCATGAACACTGAAGCTTTCTTT. The genes are TRBV9 and TRBJ1-1; D gene ambiguous. This CDR3 is 16 amino acids long. The V and J ends lost 4 bases and 0 bases respectively, with 16 bases between them. Germline V gene lookup returns CDR1 SGDLS and CDR2 YYNGEE.

The CDR3 DNA sequence: TGTGCCAGCAGTGGCGGTATGAACACTGAAGCTTTCTTT. Protein product: CASSGGMNTEAFF. V usage is TRBV6-6 and J usage is TRBJ1-1, with no clear D. V shed 5 bases and J shed 0 bases, with 7 bases lying between them. The germline V gene has CDR1 MNHNY and CDR2 SVGAGI (reference sequence). The CDR3 extends over 13 amino acids.

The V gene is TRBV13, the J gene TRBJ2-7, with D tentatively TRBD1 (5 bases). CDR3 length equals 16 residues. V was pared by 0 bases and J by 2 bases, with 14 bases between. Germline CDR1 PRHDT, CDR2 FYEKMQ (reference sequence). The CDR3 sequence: CASSLGLSGATYEQYF. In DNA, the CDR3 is TGTGCCAGCAGCTTAGGCCTAAGTGGGGCGACCTACGAGCAGTACTTC.

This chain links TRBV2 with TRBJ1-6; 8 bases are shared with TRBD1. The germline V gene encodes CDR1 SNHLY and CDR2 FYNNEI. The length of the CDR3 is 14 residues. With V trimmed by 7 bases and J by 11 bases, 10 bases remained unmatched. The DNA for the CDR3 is TGTGCCAGCAACCTGGACAGGGCAGGAACACCCCTCCACTTT. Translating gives CASNLDRAGTPLHF.